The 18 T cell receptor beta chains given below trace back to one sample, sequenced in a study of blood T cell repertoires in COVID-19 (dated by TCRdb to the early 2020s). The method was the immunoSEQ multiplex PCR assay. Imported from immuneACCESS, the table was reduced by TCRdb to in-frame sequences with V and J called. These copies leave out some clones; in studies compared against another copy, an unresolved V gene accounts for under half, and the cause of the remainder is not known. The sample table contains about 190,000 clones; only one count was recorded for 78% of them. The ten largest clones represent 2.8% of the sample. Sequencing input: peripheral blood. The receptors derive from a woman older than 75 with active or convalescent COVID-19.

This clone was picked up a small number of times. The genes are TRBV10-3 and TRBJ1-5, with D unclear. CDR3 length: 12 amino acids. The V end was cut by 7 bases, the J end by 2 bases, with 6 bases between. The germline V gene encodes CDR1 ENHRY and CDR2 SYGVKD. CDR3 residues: CAINSGNQPQHF. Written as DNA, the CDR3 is TGTGCCATCAATTCGGGCAATCAGCCCCAGCATTTT.

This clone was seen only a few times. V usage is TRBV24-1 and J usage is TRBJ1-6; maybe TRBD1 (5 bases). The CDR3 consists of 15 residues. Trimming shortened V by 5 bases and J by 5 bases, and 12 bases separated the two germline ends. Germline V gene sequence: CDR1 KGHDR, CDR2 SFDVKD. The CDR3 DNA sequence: TGTGCCACCAGTGGTGGACCGGGGGATAATTCACCCCTCCACTTT. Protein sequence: CATSGGPGDNSPLHF.

CDR3 in DNA: TGTGCCAGCAGCTCCGAGAAGAAGGGGGTATCGAGTTATGGCTACACCTTC. It encodes CASSSEKKGVSSYGYTF. The genes are TRBV7-9 and TRBJ1-2, with a tentative D call TRBD1 (6 bases). Germline lookup yields CDR1 SEHNR and CDR2 FQNEAQ (reference sequence). Trimming stripped 4 bases from V and 5 bases from J, with 23 bases between. The CDR3 length is 17 residues.

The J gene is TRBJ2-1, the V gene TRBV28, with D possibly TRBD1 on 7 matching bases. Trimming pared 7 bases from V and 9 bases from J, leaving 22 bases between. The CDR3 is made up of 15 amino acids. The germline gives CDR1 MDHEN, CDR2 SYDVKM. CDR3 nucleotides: TGTGCCAGCATCGCACCCACAGGGGCGCGGGGTGAGCAGTTCTTC. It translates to CASIAPTGARGEQFF.

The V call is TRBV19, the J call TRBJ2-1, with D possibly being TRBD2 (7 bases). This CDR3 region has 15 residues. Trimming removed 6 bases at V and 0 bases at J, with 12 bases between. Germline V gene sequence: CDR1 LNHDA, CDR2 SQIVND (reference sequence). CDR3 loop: CASRGGGSSYNEQFF. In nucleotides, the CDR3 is TGTGCCAGTAGGGGCGGGGGCAGCTCCTACAATGAGCAGTTCTTC.

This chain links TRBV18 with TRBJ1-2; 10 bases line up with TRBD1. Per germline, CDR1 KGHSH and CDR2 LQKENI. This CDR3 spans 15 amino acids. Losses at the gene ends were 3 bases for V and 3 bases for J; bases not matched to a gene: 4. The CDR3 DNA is TGTGCCAGCTCACCGTCCGGGACAGGGGACTATGGCTACACCTTC. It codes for CASSPSGTGDYGYTF.

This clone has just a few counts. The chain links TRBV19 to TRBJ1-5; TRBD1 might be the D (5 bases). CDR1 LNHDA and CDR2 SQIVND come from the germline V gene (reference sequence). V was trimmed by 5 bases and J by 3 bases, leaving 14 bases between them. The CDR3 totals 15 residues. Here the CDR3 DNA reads TGTGCCAGTAGTGTGGGGGGAGGTTACAATCAGCCCCAGCATTTT. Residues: CASSVGGGYNQPQHF.

CDR3: CATSRADRGSSYEQYF. CDR3 in DNA: TGTGCCACCAGCAGAGCCGACAGGGGGAGCTCCTACGAGCAGTACTTC. This rearrangement joins TRBV15 to TRBJ2-7; 9 nucleotides match TRBD1. CDR3 length: 16 amino acids. With 1 base clipped from V and 0 bases from J, the junction kept 4 bases outside the gene matches. In germline, CDR1 is LNHNV, CDR2 YYDKDF (reference sequence).

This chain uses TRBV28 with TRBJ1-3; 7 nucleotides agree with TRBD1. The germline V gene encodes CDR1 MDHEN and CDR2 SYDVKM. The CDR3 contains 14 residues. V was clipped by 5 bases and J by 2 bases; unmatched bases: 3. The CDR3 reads CASSPGTAGNTIYF. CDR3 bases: TGTGCCAGCAGTCCGGGGACAGCTGGAAACACCATATATTTT.

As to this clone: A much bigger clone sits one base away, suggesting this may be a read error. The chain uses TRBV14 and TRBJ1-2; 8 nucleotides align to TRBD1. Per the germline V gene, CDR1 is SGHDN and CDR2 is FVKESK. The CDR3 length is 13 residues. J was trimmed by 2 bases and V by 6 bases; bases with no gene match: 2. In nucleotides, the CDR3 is TGTGCCAGCAGTCGGGACAGGAACTATGGCTACACCTTC. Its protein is CASSRDRNYGYTF.

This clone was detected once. The DNA of the CDR3 is TGTGCCAGCAGTCACCGGGGGGGGGAGCAAGCTTTCTTT. This codes for CASSHRGGEQAFF. The chain uses TRBV12-3 or TRBV12-4 and TRBJ1-1; the D gene is possibly TRBD1 (5 bases). The CDR3 totals 13 residues. Trimming removed 5 bases from V and 9 bases from J, with 16 bases in between.

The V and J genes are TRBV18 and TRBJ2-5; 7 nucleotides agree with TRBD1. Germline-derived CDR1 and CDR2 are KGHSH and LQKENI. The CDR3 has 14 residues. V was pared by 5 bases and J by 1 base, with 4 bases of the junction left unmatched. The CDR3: CASSKTGLQETQYF. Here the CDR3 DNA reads TGTGCCAGCTCAAAGACAGGGCTCCAAGAGACCCAGTACTTC.

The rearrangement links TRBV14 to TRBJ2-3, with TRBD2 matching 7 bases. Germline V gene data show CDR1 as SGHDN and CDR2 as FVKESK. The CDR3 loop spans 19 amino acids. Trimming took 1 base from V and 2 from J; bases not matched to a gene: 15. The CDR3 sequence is CASSQVKAVASGSTDTQYF. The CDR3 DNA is TGTGCCAGCAGCCAAGTTAAGGCGGTCGCTAGCGGATCCACAGATACGCAGTATTTT.

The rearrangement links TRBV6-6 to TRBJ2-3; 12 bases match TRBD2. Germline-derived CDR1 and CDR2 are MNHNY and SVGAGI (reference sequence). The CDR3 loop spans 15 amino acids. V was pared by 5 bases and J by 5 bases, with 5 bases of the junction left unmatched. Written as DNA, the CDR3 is TGTGCCAGCAGTAAACTAGCGGGGGGAGGAGATACGCAGTATTTT. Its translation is CASSKLAGGGDTQYF.

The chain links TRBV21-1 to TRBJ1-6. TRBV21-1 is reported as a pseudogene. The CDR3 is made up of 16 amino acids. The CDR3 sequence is CASRVSPSYYNSPLHF. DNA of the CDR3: TGTGCCAGCCGCGTCTCACCTTCCTACTATAATTCACCCCTCCACTTT.

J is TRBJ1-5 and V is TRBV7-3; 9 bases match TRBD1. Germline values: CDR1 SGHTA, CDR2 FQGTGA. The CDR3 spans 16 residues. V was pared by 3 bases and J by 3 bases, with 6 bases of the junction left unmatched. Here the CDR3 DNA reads TGTGCCAGCAGCTTGCGGCGGACAGGGGACAATCAGCCCCAGCATTTT. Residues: CASSLRRTGDNQPQHF.

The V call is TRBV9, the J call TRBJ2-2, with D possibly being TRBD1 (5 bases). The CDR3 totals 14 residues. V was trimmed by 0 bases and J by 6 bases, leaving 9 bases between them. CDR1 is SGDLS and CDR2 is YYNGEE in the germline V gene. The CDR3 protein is CASSVVGAAGELFF. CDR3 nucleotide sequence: TGTGCCAGCAGCGTAGTAGGGGCCGCCGGGGAGCTGTTTTTT.

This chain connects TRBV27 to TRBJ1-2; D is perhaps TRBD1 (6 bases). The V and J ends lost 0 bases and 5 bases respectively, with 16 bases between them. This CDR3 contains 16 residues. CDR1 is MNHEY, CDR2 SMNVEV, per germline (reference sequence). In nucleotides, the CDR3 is TGTGCCAGCAGTTTATCTCCGGGACAAAATCTATATGGCTACACCTTC. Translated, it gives CASSLSPGQNLYGYTF.